One and the same sample provided the 2 T cell receptor beta chains below, sequenced in a study of T cell repertoires in cytomegalovirus infection. TCRdb independently ran MiXCR on the reads; one entry per CDR3 protein. The sample has roughly 860,000 distinct CDR3 sequences, roughly 33% seen once. Antigen specificity for these receptors is unknown. The specimen comprised cultured CD8+ T cells from PBMCs, sampled from culture after CMV antigen stimulation. These receptors were obtained from a human donor in good health (CMV status not recorded). Some clones in this sample may be carry-over from other donors' samples.

As to this clonotype: A junction end diverges from the germline sequence, so it may reflect a read error. The chain couples TRBV7-7 to TRBJ2-7, with D tentatively TRBD1 or TRBD2 (6 bases each). The CDR3 consists of 13 residues. From germline, CDR1 is SSHAT and CDR2 FNYEAQ (reference sequence). CDR3 sequence: CASSPRWGAEQYF. The CDR3 DNA is TGTGCTAGCAGCCCAAGGTGGGGGGCTGAGCAGTACTTC. Supplemented by reference TRBV7-7 and TRBJ2-7, the full variable domain reads GAGVSQSPRYKVTKRGQDVTLRCDPISSHATLYWYQQALGQGPEFLTYFNYEAQPDKSGLPSDRFSAERPEGSISTLTIQRTEQRDSAMYRCASSPRWGAEQYFGPGTRLTVT.

This clonotype has just a few counts. J is TRBJ2-5 and V is TRBV11-3; TRBD2 is a possible D gene (6 bases). V lost 1 base to trimming and J lost 2 bases, with 11 bases between them. Germline values: CDR1 SGHNT, CDR2 YENEEA. The CDR3 is 15 residues long. For the CDR3, the DNA is TGTGCCAGCAGCTTAGGGGACTCTTCTCAAGAGACCCAGTACTTC. Translated: CASSLGDSSQETQYF.